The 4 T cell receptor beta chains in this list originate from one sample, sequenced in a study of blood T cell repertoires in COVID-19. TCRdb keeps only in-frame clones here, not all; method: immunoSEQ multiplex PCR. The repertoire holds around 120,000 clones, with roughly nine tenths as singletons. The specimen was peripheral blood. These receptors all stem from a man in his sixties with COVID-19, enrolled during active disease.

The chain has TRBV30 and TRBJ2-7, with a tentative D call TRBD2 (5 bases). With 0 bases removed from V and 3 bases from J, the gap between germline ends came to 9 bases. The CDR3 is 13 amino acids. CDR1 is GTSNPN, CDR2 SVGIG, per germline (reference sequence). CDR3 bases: TGTGCCTGGAGTGTAGGACTTAACTACGAGCAGTACTTC. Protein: CAWSVGLNYEQYF.

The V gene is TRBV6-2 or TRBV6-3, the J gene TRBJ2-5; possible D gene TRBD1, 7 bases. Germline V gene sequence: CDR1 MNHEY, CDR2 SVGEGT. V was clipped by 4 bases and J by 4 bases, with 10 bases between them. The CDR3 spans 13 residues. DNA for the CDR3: TGTGCCAGCAGTTTGGAGGGGGCAGAGACCCAGTACTTC. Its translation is CASSLEGAETQYF.

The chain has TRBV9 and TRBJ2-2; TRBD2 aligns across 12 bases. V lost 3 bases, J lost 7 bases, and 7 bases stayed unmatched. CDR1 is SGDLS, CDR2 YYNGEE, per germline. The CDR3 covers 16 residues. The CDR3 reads CASSARLAGAIGELFF. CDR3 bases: TGTGCCAGCAGCGCCAGACTAGCGGGAGCCATCGGGGAGCTGTTTTTT.

The CDR3 sequence: CASSLVAGEETQYF. In DNA form, the CDR3 reads TGTGCCAGCAGCTTGGTTGCGGGAGAAGAGACCCAGTACTTC. The chain couples TRBV5-4 to TRBJ2-5, with 7 bases aligning to TRBD2. The trim removed 0 bases at V and 3 bases at J, leaving 2 bases unmatched. The CDR3 has 14 amino acids. Germline V gene data show CDR1 as SGHNT and CDR2 as YYREEE (reference sequence). Looking up the rest from reference TRBV5-4 and TRBJ2-5 gives the full variable domain: ETGVTQSPTHLIKTRGQQVTLRCSSQSGHNTVSWYQQALGQGPQFIFQYYREEENGRGNFPPRFSGLQFPNYSSELNVNALELDDSALYLCASSLVAGEETQYFGPGTRLLVL.